The clone carrying this TCR beta chain was seen only a few times. Through a sample-barcoded 5' primer and a J-beta primer mix, a second PCR was run for about 6 to 12 cycles. Using its own MiXCR run on the 5' RACE reads, TCRdb lists one record per CDR3 protein. The repertoire consists of 800,000 to 1,300,000 distinct CDR3 sequences, with roughly 24% occurring once and the leading ten covering around 0.75%. This CDR3 spans 13 amino acids. CDR1 and CDR2 (germline): SQVTM, ANQGSEA. V lost 6 bases, J lost 0 bases, and 11 bases lay in between. This specimen belongs to a study of blood T cells in healthy people across ages. Per-sample PBMC isolation yielded at least 6.5 million cells. A further study also used this sample, focusing on T cells of mothers and their children.

This TCR came from a girl aged 2-9 years in good health. Sequenced: blood. The chain employs TRBV29-1 and TRBJ1-2; the D gene is possibly TRBD1 (5 bases). The CDR3 DNA reads TGCAGCGTACTCGACAGCACTAACTATGGCTACACCTTC. This encodes CSVLDSTNYGYTF. The variable domain in full, with the rest retrieved from reference TRBV29-1 and TRBJ1-2, is SAVISQKPSRDICQRGTSLTIQCQVDSQVTMMFWYRQQPGQSLTLIATANQGSEATYESGFVIDKFPISRPNLTFSTLTVSNMSPEDSSIYLCSVLDSTNYGYTFGSGTRLTVV.